The clone carrying this T cell receptor beta chain has a handful of counts. The target antigen is unknown. The data derive from a study of blood T cells in healthy people across ages. Whole-study findings and limits: The diversity estimates, figures obtained from one million T cells, were considered underestimates. PBMCs left unsorted prevented a conclusive naive versus antigen-experienced comparison.

Total RNA extracted from each sample amounted to at least 5.5 micrograms. Through a sample-barcoded 5' primer and a J-beta primer mix, a second PCR was run for about 6 to 11 cycles. MiXCR, run by TCRdb on the 5' RACE reads, gives a single entry per CDR3 protein. The sample shows 1.5 million to 1.9 million distinct CDR3 sequences, 35% to 45% of them seen only once. Germline assignment: CDR1 SGHRS and CDR2 YFSETQ. With V trimmed by 4 bases and J by 4 bases, 15 bases remained unmatched. The CDR3 length is 17 residues. The V and J genes are TRBV5-1 and TRBJ2-3, with 7 bases fitting TRBD1. The sequence came from a woman in her late teens or twenties in good health. Sequencing input: blood. The CDR3 nucleotides read TGCGCCAGCAGCCCGCTCTCGGCAGGGGGTCTCGCAGATACGCAGTATTTT. This encodes CASSPLSAGGLADTQYF.